The 20 T cell receptor beta chains in this list originate from one sample, sequenced in a study of T cells after yellow fever vaccination. Via MiXCR, TCRdb re-called the 5' RACE reads, giving one row per CDR3 protein. The sample shows about 220,000 distinct CDR3 sequences, about 3% of them seen only once. The specimen comprised CD4+ T cells sorted from PBMCs, sampled 10 days after the yellow fever booster vaccination. The receptors stem from a young man who received the YFV17D yellow fever vaccine.

There are many counts of this clonotype. This rearrangement joins TRBV29-1 to TRBJ2-7; unclear D gene. The CDR3 covers 12 residues. The germline V gene has CDR1 SQVTM and CDR2 ANQGSEA. V was trimmed by 1 base and J by 0 bases, leaving 4 bases between them. CDR3 sequence reads: CSVEAPSYEQYF. The CDR3 DNA sequence: TGCAGCGTTGAAGCCCCCTCCTACGAGCAGTACTTC.

This clonotype occurred many times. V is TRBV7-2 and J is TRBJ2-1; D possibly corresponds to TRBD2 (6 bases). With 3 bases removed from V and 9 bases from J, the gap between germline ends came to 12 bases. There are 13 residues in the CDR3. Germline V gene lookup returns CDR1 SGHTA and CDR2 FQGNSA. CDR3: CASSFLRGSEQFF. As DNA, the CDR3 is TGTGCCAGCAGCTTTCTCCGGGGGAGTGAGCAGTTCTTC.

In its sample, this clonotype was seen a few times. The genes are TRBV3-1 and TRBJ2-3; 8 nucleotides match TRBD1. Germline loops: CDR1 LGHDT, CDR2 YNNKEL (reference sequence). CDR3 length equals 14 residues. With V trimmed by 3 bases and J by 4 bases, 3 bases remained unmatched. CDR3 coding DNA: TGTGCCAGCAGCCACAGGGGGCGGGCAGATACGCAGTATTTT. Translated: CASSHRGRADTQYF.

The rearrangement links TRBV20-1 to TRBJ2-5; TRBD2 aligns across 9 bases. The J segment lost 1 base and the V segment lost 4 bases, leaving 10 bases of the junction unmatched. The CDR3 is made up of 16 amino acids. Germline assignment: CDR1 DFQATT and CDR2 SNEGSKA (reference sequence). The CDR3 region has the DNA TGCAGTGCTACCGGGGGGCTAGCGGGGCTCCAAGAGACCCAGTACTTC. It is translated as CSATGGLAGLQETQYF.

This clonotype appeared a few times. This chain uses TRBV28 with TRBJ1-4, with 9 positions matching TRBD1. Germline-derived CDR1 and CDR2 are MDHEN and SYDVKM. CDR3 size: 16 residues. The V segment lost 2 bases and the J segment 8 bases; nucleotides outside the gene matches: 9. Written as DNA, the CDR3 is TGTGCCAGCAGTTTACCCTCGACAGGGGGAATCGAAAAACTGTTTTTT. The encoded protein is CASSLPSTGGIEKLFF.

The CDR3 DNA reads as TGTGCCAGCTCACCGCTTTATCTAGCGGGGGGCACAGATACGCAGTATTTT. Residues: CASSPLYLAGGTDTQYF. The rearrangement joins TRBV18 to TRBJ2-3, with 10 bases matching TRBD2. This CDR3 region has 17 residues. The trim removed 3 bases at V and 1 base at J, leaving 7 bases unmatched. Germline V CDR1 and CDR2: KGHSH, LQKENI. Using reference TRBV18 and TRBJ2-3 for the parts outside the CDR3, the full variable domain is NAGVMQNPRHLVRRRGQEARLRCSPMKGHSHVYWYRQLPEEGLKFMVYLQKENIIDESGMPKERFSAEFPKEGPSILRIQQVVRGDSAAYFCASSPLYLAGGTDTQYFGPGTRLTVL.

This clonotype was seen at least ten times. The chain carries TRBV11-2 and TRBJ1-2; the D gene is possibly TRBD1 (6 bases). This CDR3 has 13 residues. Trimming cost V 3 bases and J 8 bases, with 13 bases left between them. Germline CDR1 SGHAT, CDR2 FQNNGV. The CDR3 loop is CASSLTDSGGYTF. The DNA of the CDR3 is TGTGCCAGCAGCTTGACGGACAGTGGAGGCTACACCTTC.

This clonotype was observed at least ten times. V is TRBV12-3 or TRBV12-4 and J is TRBJ2-5, with TRBD2 as a possible D gene (6 bases). With 10 bases removed from V and 2 bases from J, the gap between germline ends came to 20 bases. The CDR3 has 15 residues. CDR3 coding DNA: TGTGCCACCACCTGGGGGGACCGAAGACAAGAGACCCAGTACTTC. The encoded protein is CATTWGDRRQETQYF.

This clonotype has at least ten counts. This chain links TRBV20-1 with TRBJ2-1, with 11 bases that match TRBD2. CDR1 DFQATT and CDR2 SNEGSKA come from the germline V gene (reference sequence). The trim removed 5 bases at V and 4 bases at J, leaving 10 bases unmatched. The CDR3 runs 16 residues. The CDR3 sequence is CSASLSGGAGYNEQFF. CDR3 nucleotide sequence: TGCAGTGCTTCTCTTAGCGGGGGGGCCGGGTACAATGAGCAGTTCTTC.

This clonotype has a count of ten or more. The chain recombines TRBV11-2 with TRBJ2-7; no reliable D call. Germline-derived CDR1 and CDR2 are SGHAT and FQNNGV. V was shortened by 0 bases and J by 3 bases, with 9 bases between the two germline ends. CDR3 length: 14 amino acids. Written as DNA, the CDR3 is TGTGCCAGCAGCTTAGATTTAGGCAGCTACGAGCAGTACGTC. Translating it yields CASSLDLGSYEQYV.

Of note for this clonotype: Relative to the germline gene, one junction end is altered; a read error may explain this. The chain carries TRBV5-5 and TRBJ1-1; no firm D call. The CDR3 runs to 15 residues. The germline V gene has CDR1 SGHKS and CDR2 YYEKEE (reference sequence). CDR3 protein: CASSFFGDLNTEAFF. The CDR3 region has the DNA TGTGCCAGCAGCTTTTTCGGAGATTTGAATACTGAAGCTTTCTTT.

This clonotype was recorded many times. The chain is built from TRBV5-1 and TRBJ2-1, with 8 bases lining up with TRBD1. Per germline, CDR1 SGHRS and CDR2 YFSETQ. The J segment lost 10 bases and the V segment lost 4 bases, leaving 7 bases of the junction unmatched. CDR3 length: 13 residues. CDR3 protein: CASSPDRVREQFF. In DNA form, the CDR3 reads TGCGCCAGCAGCCCGGACAGGGTTCGGGAGCAGTTCTTC.

The sample holds a few counts of this clonotype. The chain recombines TRBV11-2 with TRBJ1-1; unclear D gene. Trimming shortened V by 6 bases and J by 0 bases, and 5 bases separated the two germline ends. The CDR3 is 12 residues long. Germline V CDR1 and CDR2: SGHAT, FQNNGV. This CDR3 reads CASRSMNTEAFF. In DNA form, the CDR3 reads TGTGCCAGCAGGAGCATGAACACTGAAGCTTTCTTT. The complete variable domain, with remaining parts taken from reference TRBV11-2 and TRBJ1-1, reads EAGVAQSPRYKIIEKRQSVAFWCNPISGHATLYWYQQILGQGPKLLIQFQNNGVVDDSQLPKDRFSAERLKGVDSTLKIQPAKLEDSAVYLCASRSMNTEAFFGQGTRLTVV.

CDR3 coding DNA: TGTGCCAGCAGGCAGGCCCTAGCGGGGTCAGATACGCAGTATTTT. Protein sequence: CASRQALAGSDTQYF. This chain joins TRBV12-3 or TRBV12-4 and TRBJ2-3, with 9 bases identical to TRBD2. Trimming took 6 bases from V and 4 from J; bases not matched to a gene: 8. CDR3 length: 15 residues.

This clonotype was seen many times. The chain has TRBV18 and TRBJ2-4, with a weak D call TRBD1 (6 bases). The germline V gene has CDR1 KGHSH and CDR2 LQKENI. The CDR3 is 17 residues long. V was shortened by 5 bases and J by 0 bases, with 17 bases between the two germline ends. The CDR3: CASSAEGGILAKNIQYF. DNA of the CDR3: TGTGCCAGCTCAGCGGAAGGGGGAATCCTAGCCAAAAACATTCAGTACTTC.

This chain links TRBV19 with TRBJ2-2, with TRBD1 as a possible D gene (5 bases). Germline values: CDR1 LNHDA, CDR2 SQIVND (reference sequence). The CDR3 runs 16 residues. Trimming shortened V by 3 bases and J by 1 base, and 12 bases separated the two germline ends. The CDR3 region is CASSIQQVLNTGELFF. The CDR3 nucleotides read TGTGCCAGTAGTATTCAACAGGTCTTGAACACCGGGGAGCTGTTTTTT.

This clonotype was found many times. The chain joins TRBV7-9 to TRBJ1-6; D is ambiguous. The CDR3 runs 13 residues. Germline CDR1 and CDR2: SEHNR and FQNEAQ (reference sequence). The V end lost 5 bases, the J end lost 7 bases, and 9 bases lay between the germline ends. The CDR3 loop is CASSTWANSPLHF. CDR3 sequence (DNA): TGTGCCAGCAGCACATGGGCCAATTCACCCCTCCACTTT.

This clonotype was detected many times. The rearrangement uses TRBV3-1 and TRBJ2-5; 7 bases agree with TRBD1. The CDR3 runs 12 residues. Trimming at V came to 8 bases and at J to 5 bases, leaving 5 bases not matched to a gene. CDR1 and CDR2 (germline): LGHDT, YNNKEL (reference sequence). CDR3 DNA: TGTGCCAGCCTAACCAGGGGGGAGACCCAGTACTTC. Its protein product is CASLTRGETQYF.

CDR3 sequence reads: CASRLAAAGTQYF. CDR3 sequence (DNA): TGTGCCAGCAGGTTGGCGGCGGCAGGGACCCAGTACTTC. The J gene is TRBJ2-5, the V gene TRBV12-3 or TRBV12-4; D is uncertain. Trimming pared 6 bases from V and 7 bases from J, leaving 15 bases between. CDR3 length equals 13 residues.

This clonotype was counted ten times or more. The chain carries TRBV5-1 and TRBJ2-3; TRBD1 is a possible D gene (5 bases). The germline V and J ends were trimmed by 0 bases and 1 base, with 9 bases remaining between them. Germline values: CDR1 SGHRS, CDR2 YFSETQ. The CDR3 loop spans 15 amino acids. This CDR3 is CASSLEVGRTDTQYF. The CDR3 region has the DNA TGCGCCAGCAGCTTGGAGGTGGGGCGCACAGATACGCAGTATTTT.